A single sample is the source of the 25 T cell receptor beta chains below, sequenced in a study of patients and donors after allogeneic stem cell transplantation. TCRdb re-derived calls from the RT-PCR reads in MiXCR, one entry per CDR3 protein. The table records around 9,000 distinct CDR3 sequences, approximately 3.9% of them present only once. The sample taken for sequencing was blood, either unsorted or a sorted T cell fraction (not recorded which). The receptors were sampled from a human donor who was either an allogeneic HSCT recipient or a stem cell or donor lymphocyte infusion donor (not recorded which). It is not recorded whose cells these are; they may come from a transplant donor.

This clonotype was picked up a small number of times. CDR3: CASSQRPYGYTF. The CDR3 region has the DNA TGTGCCAGCAGCCAAAGGCCCTATGGCTACACCTTC. The chain has TRBV3-1 and TRBJ1-2; no clear D gene. CDR1 is LGHDT, CDR2 YNNKEL, per germline (reference sequence). The CDR3 is 12 amino acids. Trimming pared 2 bases from V and 4 bases from J, leaving 5 bases between.

The sample holds many counts of this clonotype. V usage is TRBV7-2 and J usage is TRBJ2-5, with 11 positions matching TRBD2. The CDR3 spans 16 residues. V trimming: 3 bases; J trimming: 4 bases; junction bases outside the gene matches: 7. In germline, CDR1 is SGHTA, CDR2 FQGNSA. CDR3 in amino acids: CASSFSPSGRSETQYF. As DNA, the CDR3 is TGTGCCAGCAGCTTCTCTCCTAGCGGGAGGTCAGAGACCCAGTACTTC. Full variable domain (outside the CDR3, taken from reference TRBV7-2 and TRBJ2-5): GAGVSQSPSNKVTEKGKDVELRCDPISGHTALYWYRQSLGQGLEFLIYFQGNSAPDKSGLPSDRFSAERTGGSVSTLTIQRTQQEDSAVYLCASSFSPSGRSETQYFGPGTRLLVL.

This clonotype was found many times. The rearrangement uses TRBV7-9 and TRBJ2-3, with TRBD1 matching over 7 bases. This CDR3 contains 14 residues. V shed 4 bases, J shed 5 bases, and the junction held 6 bases outside the gene matches. Germline assignment: CDR1 SEHNR and CDR2 FQNEAQ (reference sequence). Written as DNA, the CDR3 is TGTGCCAGCAGCTCCGACAGGGTCCAAGATACGCAGTATTTT. This gives the protein CASSSDRVQDTQYF.

This clonotype was recorded a few times. The gene calls are TRBV18 and TRBJ2-5, with D possibly matching TRBD2 (6 bases). Per the germline V gene, CDR1 is KGHSH and CDR2 is LQKENI. V lost 2 bases, J lost 1 base, and 14 bases lay in between. The CDR3 runs to 16 residues. The CDR3 coding sequence is TGTGCCAGCTCACCAACCCCGGGAGCGGTCCAAGAGACCCAGTACTTC. It encodes CASSPTPGAVQETQYF. Drawing the rest from reference TRBV18 and TRBJ2-5, the complete variable domain is NAGVMQNPRHLVRRRGQEARLRCSPMKGHSHVYWYRQLPEEGLKFMVYLQKENIIDESGMPKERFSAEFPKEGPSILRIQQVVRGDSAAYFCASSPTPGAVQETQYFGPGTRLLVL.

The table lists this clonotype with many counts. This chain links TRBV7-9 with TRBJ2-7; no firm D call. There are 14 residues in the CDR3. The V end lost 5 bases, the J end lost 4 bases, and 15 bases lay between the germline ends. Germline CDR1 is SEHNR and CDR2 is FQNEAQ (reference sequence). The DNA for the CDR3 is TGTGCCAGCAGCCTAAATTGGGCGGAATACGAGCAGTACTTC. Translated, it gives CASSLNWAEYEQYF.

In its sample, this clonotype was seen many times. This rearrangement joins TRBV12-3 or TRBV12-4 to TRBJ2-5, with 12 bases that match TRBD1. This CDR3 region has 21 residues. J gave up 0 bases and V 6 bases, and 20 bases lay outside the gene matches. CDR3 sequence reads: CASRINAGTGGTKMYQETQYF. DNA for the CDR3: TGTGCCAGCAGAATAAACGCCGGGACAGGGGGCACTAAAATGTACCAAGAGACCCAGTACTTC.

This clonotype was found many times. This chain connects TRBV7-2 to TRBJ2-1; D is possibly TRBD1 or TRBD2 (5 bases each). CDR3 length equals 13 residues. Trimming shortened V by 1 base and J by 10 bases, and 11 bases separated the two germline ends. Per the germline V gene, CDR1 is SGHTA and CDR2 is FQGNSA. The CDR3 DNA follows: TGTGCCAGCAGCTTAGTGGGGGTCCAGGAGCAGTTCTTC. This sequence encodes CASSLVGVQEQFF.

This clonotype was observed at least ten times. The V and J genes are TRBV12-3 or TRBV12-4 and TRBJ1-6; D not certain. This CDR3 has 14 amino acids. The germline V and J ends were trimmed by 0 bases and 9 bases, with 9 bases remaining between them. The CDR3 nucleotides read TGTGCCAGCAGTTTAGCGCTCGGATTTTCACCCCTCCACTTT. Its protein is CASSLALGFSPLHF.

Sample share makes this clonotype medium-sized. This sequence joins TRBV25-1 and TRBJ2-7, with D possibly matching TRBD2 (5 bases). The CDR3 length is 15 residues. Per germline, CDR1 MGHDK and CDR2 SYGVNS. Trimming took off 4 bases at V and 3 bases at J, with 16 bases between the two ends. The CDR3 nucleotides read TGTGCCAGCAGTGCCCGAACTAGTCCCTACTACGAGCAGTACTTC. As protein: CASSARTSPYYEQYF.

This clonotype was seen only a few times. The chain links TRBV18 to TRBJ2-1; 11 nucleotides match TRBD2. In germline, CDR1 is KGHSH, CDR2 LQKENI. Trimming removed 7 bases from V and 0 bases from J; junction bases left unmatched: 8. This CDR3 has 17 residues. This chain's CDR3 is CASFTGLADSSYNEQFF. The CDR3 DNA is TGTGCCAGCTTCACGGGACTAGCGGATAGCTCCTACAATGAGCAGTTCTTC.

This clonotype occurred many times. The rearrangement joins TRBV7-2 to TRBJ2-3; 10 bases align to TRBD2. CDR1 and CDR2 (germline): SGHTA, FQGNSA. V dropped 3 bases and J dropped 6; count of bases not matched to a gene: 15. The CDR3 covers 18 residues. The CDR3: CASSFSPSGRIPPDTQYF. CDR3 nucleotide sequence: TGTGCCAGCAGCTTTAGTCCTAGCGGGAGAATCCCCCCTGATACGCAGTATTTT.

At least ten counts were recorded for this clonotype. This sequence joins TRBV18 and TRBJ1-3; TRBD1 matches 8 bases. This CDR3 has 17 residues. V was clipped by 5 bases and J by 1 base; unmatched bases: 10. Looked up from germline, CDR1 is KGHSH and CDR2 is LQKENI. The CDR3 loop reads CASSSAGQGDSGNTIYF. As DNA, the CDR3 is TGTGCCAGCTCATCCGCCGGACAGGGAGATTCTGGAAACACCATATATTTT.

By sample fraction, this clonotype is medium-sized (0.01 to 0.1%). This chain uses TRBV5-1 with TRBJ1-1; D perhaps matches TRBD1 (5 bases). Trimming cost V 0 bases and J 3 bases, with 24 bases left between them. This CDR3 contains 19 residues. Germline CDR1 is SGHRS and CDR2 is YFSETQ. The CDR3 here is CASSLARDRTVSRYTEAFF. The CDR3 bases are TGCGCCAGCAGCTTGGCAAGGGACCGGACCGTCAGTAGATACACTGAAGCTTTCTTT.

By share of the sample, this clonotype is medium-sized. The chain employs TRBV6-6 and TRBJ1-5; the D gene is possibly TRBD1 (5 bases). This CDR3 spans 18 amino acids. The germline gives CDR1 MNHNY, CDR2 SVGAGI (reference sequence). V was pared by 0 bases and J by 0 bases, with 15 bases between. CDR3 coding DNA: TGTGCCAGCAGTTACTCTTCGCGAGACAGATATAGCAATCAGCCCCAGCATTTT. Translated, it gives CASSYSSRDRYSNQPQHF.

This clonotype has ten or more counts. The V call is TRBV12-3 or TRBV12-4, the J call TRBJ2-2, with D unclear. The CDR3 sequence is 12 residues long. With 3 bases removed from V and 6 bases from J, the gap between germline ends came to 5 bases. CDR3 in DNA: TGTGCCAGCAGTTTCGCCGCCGGGGAGCTGTTTTTT. Translating it yields CASSFAAGELFF.

This clonotype was recorded at least ten times. This chain's CDR3 is CASSHAEWEGRGDTQYF. CDR3 DNA sequence: TGCGCCAGCAGCCATGCGGAATGGGAGGGCCGTGGAGATACGCAGTATTTT. The chain employs TRBV4-3 and TRBJ2-3; 7 nucleotides align to TRBD2. The J segment lost 5 bases and the V segment lost 3 bases, leaving 14 bases of the junction unmatched. Germline V gene lookup returns CDR1 LGHNA and CDR2 YSLEER. This CDR3 has 17 residues.

This clonotype was recorded at least ten times. This sequence joins TRBV18 and TRBJ2-1; 11 bases are shared with TRBD2. The CDR3 is 18 amino acids. CDR1 and CDR2 from the germline V gene are KGHSH and LQKENI. The trim removed 2 bases at V and 6 bases at J, leaving 12 bases unmatched. The CDR3 region is CASSPSPGTSGLFNEQFF. In DNA, the CDR3 is TGTGCCAGCTCACCATCCCCCGGGACTAGCGGCCTTTTCAATGAGCAGTTCTTC. The variable domain in full, with the rest retrieved from reference TRBV18 and TRBJ2-1, is NAGVMQNPRHLVRRRGQEARLRCSPMKGHSHVYWYRQLPEEGLKFMVYLQKENIIDESGMPKERFSAEFPKEGPSILRIQQVVRGDSAAYFCASSPSPGTSGLFNEQFFGPGTRLTVL.

Concerning this clonotype itself: A much larger clone is a single base away; this may be a read error. This chain links TRBV18 with TRBJ2-7; D unclear. This CDR3 is built from 11 residues. The V gene's germline CDR1 is KGHSH and CDR2 LQKENI. DNA for the CDR3: TGTTCCAGCTCACCAGGATACGAGCAGTACTTC. This encodes CSSSPGYEQYF. The whole variable domain, remainder taken from reference TRBV18 and TRBJ2-7, is NAGVMQNPRHLVRRRGQEARLRCSPMKGHSHVYWYRQLPEEGLKFMVYLQKENIIDESGMPKERFSAEFPKEGPSILRIQQVVRGDSAAYFCSSSPGYEQYFGPGTRLTVT.

This clonotype was counted ten times or more. V is TRBV6-1 and J is TRBJ1-2; unclear D gene. V lost 3 bases and J 2 bases, leaving 4 bases between the germline ends. The CDR3 loop spans 12 amino acids. CDR1 MNHNS and CDR2 SASEGT come from the germline V gene. CDR3 sequence reads: CASSEVNYGYTF. CDR3 in DNA: TGTGCCAGCAGTGAGGTCAACTATGGCTACACCTTC.

This clonotype was found many times. The V gene is TRBV5-4, the J gene TRBJ2-1, with D uncertain. V was clipped by 0 bases and J by 4 bases, with 11 bases between them. The CDR3 covers 15 residues. The germline CDR1 and CDR2 sequences are SGHNT and YYREEE (reference sequence). The CDR3 nucleotides are TGTGCCAGCAGCTTGGATACCGGTGAATACAATGAGCAGTTCTTC. It encodes CASSLDTGEYNEQFF.

This clonotype was detected ten times or more. The V and J genes are TRBV7-9 and TRBJ1-3; the D is unclear. V was pared by 4 bases and J by 4 bases, with 2 bases between. The CDR3 loop spans 11 amino acids. Germline loops: CDR1 SEHNR, CDR2 FQNEAQ (reference sequence). The CDR3 DNA reads TGTGCCAGCAGCTCCGGAAACACCATATATTTT. This codes for CASSSGNTIYF.

This clonotype was found many times. In nucleotides, the CDR3 is TGTGCCAGCAGCCGAAAGGGTATCTCGCAGTATTTT. Amino acid sequence: CASSRKGISQYF. The rearrangement links TRBV6-1 to TRBJ2-3; no reliable D call. This CDR3 contains 12 residues. Trimming removed 6 bases from V and 10 bases from J, with 14 bases in between. Germline V gene lookup returns CDR1 MNHNS and CDR2 SASEGT.

This clonotype has at least ten counts. V gene TRBV20-1 combines with J gene TRBJ2-3; D may be TRBD2 (5 bases). Germline CDR1 DFQATT, CDR2 SNEGSKA (reference sequence). Between the trimmed V and J ends, which lost 0 bases and 7 bases, there was a span of 8 bases. The CDR3 extends over 12 amino acids. The CDR3 loop is CSARDGVNTQYF. The CDR3 nucleotides are TGCAGTGCTAGAGACGGGGTAAATACGCAGTATTTT.

Comment on this clonotype: This clone may be a read error of a much larger clone one base away. V usage is TRBV20-1 and J usage is TRBJ2-7; a weak D match, TRBD2 (6 bases). Germline V gene data show CDR1 as DFQATT and CDR2 as SNEGSKA (reference sequence). CDR3 size: 14 residues. V was shortened by 4 bases and J by 3 bases, with 16 bases between the two germline ends. For the CDR3, the DNA is TGCAGTGCTACGAGGACTAACGGGAGCTACGAGCAGTACTTC. Residues: CSATRTNGSYEQYF.

By proportion, this clonotype is medium-sized (0.01 to 0.1%). The V and J genes are TRBV28 and TRBJ2-5; maybe TRBD1 (5 bases). Deletions cut 2 bases from V and 2 bases from J, with 15 bases between. CDR1 is MDHEN, CDR2 SYDVKM, per germline. The CDR3 is 16 amino acids. CDR3 nucleotides: TGTGCCAGCAGTTTAGTGGGGCCGCTTAGTCAAGAGACCCAGTACTTC. Translated: CASSLVGPLSQETQYF.